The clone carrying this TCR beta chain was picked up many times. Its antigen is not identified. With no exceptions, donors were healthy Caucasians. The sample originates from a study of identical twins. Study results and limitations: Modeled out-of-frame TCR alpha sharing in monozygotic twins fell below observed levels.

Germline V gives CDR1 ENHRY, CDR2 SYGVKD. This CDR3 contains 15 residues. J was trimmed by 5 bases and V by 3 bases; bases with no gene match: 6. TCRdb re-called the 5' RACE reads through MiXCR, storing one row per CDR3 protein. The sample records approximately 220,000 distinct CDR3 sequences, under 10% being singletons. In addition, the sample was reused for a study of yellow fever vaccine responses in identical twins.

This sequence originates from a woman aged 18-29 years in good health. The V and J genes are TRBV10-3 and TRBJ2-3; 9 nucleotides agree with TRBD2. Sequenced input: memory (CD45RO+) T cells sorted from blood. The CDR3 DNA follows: TGTGCCATCAGTGAAAGTGCTAGCGGGAAAGATACGCAGTATTTT. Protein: CAISESASGKDTQYF.